This T cell receptor (beta chain) came from a study of blood T cell repertoires in COVID-19 (dated by TCRdb to the early 2020s). For the wider study: The collaborator samples originated in the United States, Italy and Spain and spanned the acute and convalescent phases of COVID-19. The prospective study material was composed of cDNA or gDNA derived from T cells, B-cell-depleted T cells, or PBMCs. Deeply sampled blood TCRbeta repertoires from subjects exposed to, actively infected with, or recovered from COVID-19 were included in the dataset. The repertoires were released in a freely available public database meant as a resource for research on the immune response to SARS-CoV-2. Samples came from the ongoing ImmuneRACE study (first 160 participants) plus 1,254 subjects from 6 global collaborators. A de-identified subject ID, COVID-19 status, age in years and sex were almost always included in the sample metadata. Where HLA class I and class II types were available, the types were taken from metadata supplied by the sample provider, not from assay-based typing. Study-wide findings and limitations: The quantity of clinical and demographic metadata differed by source and by participant and was supplied without curation.

This clone was found once. The target of this receptor is not known. The input lacks base qualities; no much larger clone sits a single base away. TCRbeta CDR3 regions were amplified from genomic DNA using the immunoSEQ Assay, a bias-controlled multiplex PCR. Per the original workflow: Within the assay, amplification of reference gene primers was used to estimate how many nucleated cells each sample contained. To quantify the absolute abundance of each unique TCRbeta CDR3 rearrangement, sequence reads were collapsed and filtered. Productive Simpson clonality was computed per sample as the square root of Simpson's diversity index over productive rearrangements. Here the immuneACCESS table is served through TCRdb, limited to in-frame sequences with V and J called. Missing clones are a known gap in these copies; in checked studies unresolved V genes cover under half, and the rest lacks a known reason. V and J calls and clone size are copied from that table; D and trimming were computed from the DNA. For this sample the table gives 75,000 to 80,000 clones, of which 86% were detected only once. The top ten clonotypes cover over 15% of the sample.

Each collaborating institution followed its own protocols to collect whole blood in K2EDTA tubes. For TCRbeta analysis, collaborators shipped samples as frozen whole blood, isolated PBMCs, or DNA extracted from either of those sample types. The junction shows trimming of 5 bases on V and 2 bases on J, and the gene matches do not reach 9 bases of it. Measured from the cysteine to the phenylalanine, the CDR3 is 18 residues long. Kept here is only the CDR3 DNA, which spans 54 bases and is read in frame from base 1. The germline V gene supplies CDR1 SGHAT and CDR2 FQNNGV. The source is a human donor in a cohort sampled during active COVID-19. This receptor chain uses TRBV11-2 and TRBJ2-6; TRBD1 agrees with 10 junctional bases. The sample comprised peripheral blood. The DNA sequence is as follows: TGTGCCAGCAGCACCCTGACAGGGGGCGCAACTGGGGCCAACGTCCTGACTTTC. This gives the protein CASSTLTGGATGANVLTF.